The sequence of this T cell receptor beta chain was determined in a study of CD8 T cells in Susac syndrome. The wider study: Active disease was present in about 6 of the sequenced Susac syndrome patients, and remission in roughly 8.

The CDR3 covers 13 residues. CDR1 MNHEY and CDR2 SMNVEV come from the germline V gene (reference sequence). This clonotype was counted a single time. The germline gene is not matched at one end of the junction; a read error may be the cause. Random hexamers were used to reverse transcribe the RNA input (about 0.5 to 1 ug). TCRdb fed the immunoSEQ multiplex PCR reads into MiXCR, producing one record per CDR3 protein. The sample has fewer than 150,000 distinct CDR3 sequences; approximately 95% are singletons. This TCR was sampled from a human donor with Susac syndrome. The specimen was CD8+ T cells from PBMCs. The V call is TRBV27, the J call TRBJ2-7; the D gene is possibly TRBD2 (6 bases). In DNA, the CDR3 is TGTGCCACCAGTTTAGTGGGAGGATCCGAGCAGTACTTC. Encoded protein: CATSLVGGSEQYF.